The 22 T cell receptor beta chains reported below all come from one sample, sequenced in a study of blood T cell repertoires in COVID-19. Sequencing used immunoSEQ multiplex PCR; TCRdb keeps in-frame clones, though not all of them. The sample lists hundreds of thousands of clones; about four fifths were seen once. The material sequenced was peripheral blood. All receptors come from a man aged 80 or over with acute or convalescent COVID-19.

The chain links TRBV3-1 (or the pseudogene TRBV3-2) to TRBJ2-7; TRBD1 aligns across 7 bases. This CDR3 is built from 14 residues. The V gene end was trimmed by 4 bases and the J gene end by 6 bases; junction bases not matched to a gene: 9. Looked up from germline, CDR1 is LGHDT and CDR2 is YNNKEL (reference sequence). The DNA of the CDR3 is TGTGCCAGCAGCCGCAAAGGGGGCTATAGCGAGCAGTACTTC. This translates into CASSRKGGYSEQYF.

The chain combines TRBV9 with TRBJ1-4, with 10 bases lining up with TRBD1. The CDR3 is 20 amino acids. CDR1 is SGDLS and CDR2 is YYNGEE in the germline V gene. J lost 3 bases, V lost 2 bases, and 16 bases had no gene match. The CDR3 spells CASSVHAGTGVFRANEKLFF. The CDR3 nucleotides are TGTGCCAGCAGCGTCCACGCCGGGACAGGGGTATTTAGAGCTAATGAAAAACTGTTTTTT.

The gene calls are TRBV4-1 and TRBJ2-3; 12 nucleotides align to TRBD2. This CDR3 region has 19 residues. CDR1 MGHRA and CDR2 YSYEKL come from the germline V gene. The V segment lost 4 bases and the J segment 4 bases; nucleotides outside the gene matches: 15. In DNA form, the CDR3 reads TGCGCCAGCAGCCTCCCCGGGACTAGCGGGCTTCTTGGCGCAGATACGCAGTATTTT. Amino acid sequence: CASSLPGTSGLLGADTQYF.

This clone turned up a few times. CDR3 DNA: TGTGCCAGCAGCTTGGAGGGGACTAGCGGTGATAGCTCCTACGAGCAGTACTTC. Translated: CASSLEGTSGDSSYEQYF. V gene TRBV7-8 combines with J gene TRBJ2-7; 11 nucleotides agree with TRBD2. The germline CDR1 and CDR2 sequences are SGHVS and FQNEAQ. V shed 3 bases and J 0 bases; nucleotides not matched to a gene: 10. This CDR3 spans 18 amino acids.

Points on this clone: The junction departs from the called germline gene at one end, perhaps through a read error. The gene calls are TRBV30 and TRBJ2-1, with 8 bases that match TRBD2. This CDR3 has 14 amino acids. CDR1 and CDR2 from the germline V gene are GTSNPN and SVGIG (reference sequence). The CDR3 loop reads CARSFGGRLNEQFF. CDR3 nucleotides: TGTGCCCGGAGTTTTGGCGGGAGGTTGAATGAGCAGTTCTTC.

This CDR3 is CASSLDQTGAYEQYF. The CDR3 nucleotides are TGTGCCAGCAGCTTAGACCAGACAGGGGCCTACGAGCAGTACTTC. The chain is built from TRBV7-6 and TRBJ2-7; 8 positions agree with TRBD1. Germline V gene sequence: CDR1 SGHVS, CDR2 FNYEAQ. The CDR3 is made up of 15 amino acids. V lost 1 base to trimming and J lost 2 bases; unmatched junction nucleotides: 4.

The gene calls are TRBV28 and TRBJ2-7, with 7 bases identical to TRBD2. With V trimmed by 3 bases and J by 1 base, 21 bases remained unmatched. There are 20 residues in the CDR3. Germline CDR1 MDHEN, CDR2 SYDVKM. The chain's CDR3 is CASSFPGGWRTEKFSYEQYF. CDR3 sequence (DNA): TGTGCCAGCAGTTTCCCCGGGGGGTGGAGGACGGAGAAATTTTCCTACGAGCAGTACTTC.

The V call is TRBV28, the J call TRBJ2-4, with TRBD1 identical over 7 bases. Germline V CDR1 and CDR2: MDHEN, SYDVKM. The CDR3 totals 16 residues. V dropped 0 bases and J dropped 15; count of bases not matched to a gene: 17. This CDR3 is CASSLWGGGRGGRLYF. The CDR3 nucleotides read TGTGCCAGCAGTTTATGGGGCGGAGGCCGAGGGGGCCGGCTGTACTTC.

The chain uses TRBV4-2 and TRBJ2-3; 9 bases fit TRBD2. After removal of 1 base from V and 7 bases from J, the junction contained 12 bases not matched to a gene. The CDR3 totals 17 residues. Germline V gives CDR1 LGHNA, CDR2 YNFKEQ. CDR3 DNA: TGTGCCAGCAGCCAAGTAAAGGCTAGCGGGATTACTAATACGCAGTATTTT. This codes for CASSQVKASGITNTQYF.

This chain joins TRBV7-9 and TRBJ2-3; 11 bases align to TRBD1. This CDR3 spans 16 amino acids. The J segment lost 5 bases and the V segment lost 5 bases, leaving 9 bases of the junction unmatched. Germline V gene sequence: CDR1 SEHNR, CDR2 FQNEAQ (reference sequence). CDR3 in DNA: TGTGCCAGCAGCCTAAGGACAGGGGGCAGGGGAGATACGCAGTATTTT. Translating gives CASSLRTGGRGDTQYF.

The chain uses TRBV9 and TRBJ1-2; D call uncertain. The V gene's germline CDR1 is SGDLS and CDR2 YYNGEE. The ends were cut back, 0 bases at V and 4 bases at J, with 13 bases in the middle. The CDR3 covers 15 residues. The CDR3 DNA follows: TGTGCCAGCAGCGTAGCCCCCAGTTCTCGCTATGGCTACACCTTC. Translating it yields CASSVAPSSRYGYTF.

The chain combines TRBV5-1 with TRBJ2-7, with D uncertain. CDR1 SGHRS and CDR2 YFSETQ come from the germline V gene. Between the trimmed V and J ends, which lost 1 base and 6 bases, there was a span of 14 bases. This CDR3 comprises 14 residues. The CDR3 loop is CASSLRSSGGEQYF. The CDR3 region has the DNA TGCGCCAGCAGCTTGAGGTCTAGTGGCGGCGAGCAGTACTTC. The full variable domain, its missing parts supplied by reference TRBV5-1 and TRBJ2-7, is KAGVTQTPRYLIKTRGQQVTLSCSPISGHRSVSWYQQTPGQGLQFLFEYFSETQRNKGNFPGRFSGRQFSNSRSEMNVSTLELGDSALYLCASSLRSSGGEQYFGPGTRLTVT.

DNA of the CDR3: TGTGCCAGCAGTGACCGCAGGGGGCGCGGAGAGACCCAGTACTTC. It encodes CASSDRRGRGETQYF. V gene TRBV2 combines with J gene TRBJ2-5; 8 bases line up with TRBD1. This CDR3 region has 15 residues. V trimming: 3 bases; J trimming: 4 bases; junction bases outside the gene matches: 7. Germline CDR1 is SNHLY and CDR2 is FYNNEI.

The V and J genes are TRBV19 and TRBJ1-2; unclear D gene. The CDR3 covers 13 residues. Germline CDR1 is LNHDA and CDR2 is SQIVND (reference sequence). Trimming left V 1 base short and J 8 bases short, with 11 bases between. The CDR3 is CASSIGPRGGYTF. CDR3 nucleotides: TGTGCCAGTAGTATAGGGCCCCGTGGCGGCTACACCTTC.

This clone came up a few times. V usage is TRBV4-1 and J usage is TRBJ1-1; 7 bases fit TRBD1. The CDR3 runs to 17 residues. The ends lost 4 bases at V and 1 base at J; junction bases unmatched: 12. Germline CDR1 reads MGHRA; CDR2 reads YSYEKL. The CDR3 is CASSLMKGGQRNTEAFF. The CDR3 DNA reads TGCGCCAGCAGCCTTATGAAAGGGGGACAGAGGAACACTGAAGCTTTCTTT.

The V and J genes are TRBV15 and TRBJ2-3, with D possibly TRBD2 on 5 matching bases. The CDR3 is 13 amino acids. Germline loops: CDR1 LNHNV, CDR2 YYDKDF (reference sequence). The germline V and J ends were trimmed by 4 bases and 2 bases, with 7 bases remaining between them. The CDR3 loop is CATSIRDTDTQYF. The CDR3 region has the DNA TGTGCCACCAGCATCCGGGACACAGATACGCAGTATTTT.

The chain recombines TRBV5-1 with TRBJ2-7, with 9 bases lining up with TRBD1. Germline trimming cut 3 bases from V and 3 bases from J; bases unmatched to any gene: 4. Germline loops: CDR1 SGHRS, CDR2 YFSETQ. The CDR3 covers 14 residues. The CDR3 DNA follows: TGCGCCAGCAGCTCCGGACAGGGGTTCTACGAGCAGTACTTC. Residues: CASSSGQGFYEQYF.

This chain uses TRBV5-4 with TRBJ1-2; no firm D call. The CDR3 extends over 13 amino acids. V lost 0 bases and J lost 2, with 5 bases in between. CDR1 is SGHNT and CDR2 is YYREEE in the germline V gene (reference sequence). Written as DNA, the CDR3 is TGTGCCAGCAGCTTGGAACTAAACTATGGCTACACCTTC. Its translation: CASSLELNYGYTF.

J is TRBJ1-1 and V is TRBV5-4, with 9 nucleotides matching TRBD1. The CDR3 extends over 14 amino acids. J lost 7 bases, V lost 4 bases, and 8 bases had no gene match. Germline lookup yields CDR1 SGHNT and CDR2 YYREEE (reference sequence). CDR3 nucleotide sequence: TGTGCCAGCAGCGGGGACAGGGAGTTTCATGAAGCTTTCTTT. Translation: CASSGDREFHEAFF.

The genes are TRBV11-2 and TRBJ2-7, with 10 bases that match TRBD1. V lost 1 base and J lost 4; bases outside the gene matches: 10. The CDR3 has 17 amino acids. Germline CDR1 reads SGHAT; CDR2 reads FQNNGV. The CDR3 region has the DNA TGTGCCAGCAGCTTAGGGGACGGGACAGGGGCCATGTACGAGCAGTACTTC. As protein: CASSLGDGTGAMYEQYF.

The V and J genes are TRBV6-6 and TRBJ1-3; TRBD1 aligns across 8 bases. CDR1 and CDR2 from the germline V gene are MNHNY and SVGAGI (reference sequence). With 4 bases clipped from V and 3 bases from J, the junction kept 5 bases outside the gene matches. The CDR3 runs 15 residues. CDR3: CASSSRQGYGNTIYF. As DNA, the CDR3 is TGTGCCAGCAGTTCTAGACAGGGGTATGGAAACACCATATATTTT.

The V and J genes are TRBV4-2 and TRBJ2-5; the match to TRBD2 covers 14 bases. Germline CDR1 reads LGHNA; CDR2 reads YNFKEQ. The CDR3 loop spans 17 amino acids. The V and J ends lost 1 base and 4 bases, in that order; junction bases with no gene match: 5. This chain's CDR3 is CASSQGGLAGESETQYF. CDR3 sequence (DNA): TGTGCCAGCAGCCAAGGGGGACTAGCGGGAGAATCAGAGACCCAGTACTTC.